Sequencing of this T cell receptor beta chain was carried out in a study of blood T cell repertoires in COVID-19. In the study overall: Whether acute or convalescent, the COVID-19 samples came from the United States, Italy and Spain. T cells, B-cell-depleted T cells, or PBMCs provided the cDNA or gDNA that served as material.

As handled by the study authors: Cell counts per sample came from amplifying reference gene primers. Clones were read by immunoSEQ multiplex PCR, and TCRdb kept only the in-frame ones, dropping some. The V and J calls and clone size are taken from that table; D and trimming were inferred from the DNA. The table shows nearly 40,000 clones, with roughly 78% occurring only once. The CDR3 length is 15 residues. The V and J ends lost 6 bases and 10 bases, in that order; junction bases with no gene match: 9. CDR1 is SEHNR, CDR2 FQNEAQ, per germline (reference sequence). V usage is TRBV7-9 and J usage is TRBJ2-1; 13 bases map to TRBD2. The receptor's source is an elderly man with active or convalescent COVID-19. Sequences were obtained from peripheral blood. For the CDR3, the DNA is TGTGCCAGCAGTCCAACTAGCGGGAGGGGTTTGGAGCAGTTCTTC. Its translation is CASSPTSGRGLEQFF.